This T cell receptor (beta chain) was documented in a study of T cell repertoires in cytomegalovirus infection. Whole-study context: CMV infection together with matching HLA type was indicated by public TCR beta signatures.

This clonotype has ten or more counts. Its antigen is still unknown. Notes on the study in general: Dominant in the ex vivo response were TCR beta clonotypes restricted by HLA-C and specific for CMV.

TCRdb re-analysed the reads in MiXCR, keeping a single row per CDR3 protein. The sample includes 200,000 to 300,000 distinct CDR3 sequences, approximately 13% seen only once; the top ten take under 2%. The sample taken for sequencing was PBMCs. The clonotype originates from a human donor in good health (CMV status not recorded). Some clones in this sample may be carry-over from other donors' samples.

The CDR3 nucleotides are TGCGCCAGCAGCCAGGAAGGGTCGGTCTATGGCTACACCTTC. Its protein product is CASSQEGSVYGYTF. The V call is TRBV4-3, the J call TRBJ1-2; no clear D gene. Germline V gene lookup returns CDR1 LGHNA and CDR2 YSLEER. The CDR3 runs to 14 residues. V was clipped by 3 bases and J by 4 bases, with 12 bases between them.